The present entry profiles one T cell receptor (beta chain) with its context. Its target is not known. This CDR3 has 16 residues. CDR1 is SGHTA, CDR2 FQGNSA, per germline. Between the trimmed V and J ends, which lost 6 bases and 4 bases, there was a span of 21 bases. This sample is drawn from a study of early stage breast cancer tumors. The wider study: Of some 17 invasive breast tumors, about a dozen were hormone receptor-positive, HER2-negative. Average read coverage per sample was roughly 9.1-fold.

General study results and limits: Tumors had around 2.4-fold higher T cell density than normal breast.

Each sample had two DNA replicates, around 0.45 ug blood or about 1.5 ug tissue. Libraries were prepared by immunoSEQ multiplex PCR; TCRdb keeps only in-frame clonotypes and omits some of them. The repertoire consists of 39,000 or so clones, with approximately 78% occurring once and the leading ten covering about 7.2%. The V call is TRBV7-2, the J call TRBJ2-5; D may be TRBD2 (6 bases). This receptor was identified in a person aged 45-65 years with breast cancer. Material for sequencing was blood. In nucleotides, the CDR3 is TGTGCCAGCAGGATGAGAGTGGGCGGGGCCATAGAGACCCAGTACTTC. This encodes CASRMRVGGAIETQYF.